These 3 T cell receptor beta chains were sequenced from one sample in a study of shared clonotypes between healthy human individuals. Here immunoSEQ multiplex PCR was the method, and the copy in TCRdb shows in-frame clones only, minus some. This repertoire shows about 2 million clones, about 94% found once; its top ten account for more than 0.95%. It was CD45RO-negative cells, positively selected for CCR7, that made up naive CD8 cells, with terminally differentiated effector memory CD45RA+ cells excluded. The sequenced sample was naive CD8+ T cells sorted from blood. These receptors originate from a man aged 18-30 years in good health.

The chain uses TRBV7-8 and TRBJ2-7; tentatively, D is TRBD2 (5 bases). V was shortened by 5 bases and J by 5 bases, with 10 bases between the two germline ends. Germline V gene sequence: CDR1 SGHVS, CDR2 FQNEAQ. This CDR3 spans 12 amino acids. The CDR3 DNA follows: TGTGCCAGCAGCCTCGAGGGCCACGAGCAGTACTTC. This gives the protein CASSLEGHEQYF.

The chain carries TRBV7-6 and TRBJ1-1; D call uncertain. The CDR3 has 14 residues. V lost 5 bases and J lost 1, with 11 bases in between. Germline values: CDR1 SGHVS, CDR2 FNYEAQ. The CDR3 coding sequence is TGTGCCAGCAGCCTCGGGGTTAGGAACACTGAAGCTTTCTTT. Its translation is CASSLGVRNTEAFF.

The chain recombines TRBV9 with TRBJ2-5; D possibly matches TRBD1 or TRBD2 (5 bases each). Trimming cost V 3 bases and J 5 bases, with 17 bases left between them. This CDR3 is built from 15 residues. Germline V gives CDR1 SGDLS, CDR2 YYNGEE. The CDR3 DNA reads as TGTGCCAGCAGCGACACCGGGGCGCTGACGGAGACCCAGTACTTC. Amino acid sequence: CASSDTGALTETQYF.